This entry describes one TCR beta chain. The antigen is unknown. The data stem from a study of shared clonotypes between healthy human individuals. Germline V gene data show CDR1 as SGDLS and CDR2 as YYNGEE. V lost 0 bases and J lost 7, with 23 bases in between. The CDR3 has 17 residues. Naive CD8 cells comprised CD45RO-negative, CCR7-positively selected cells, excluding terminally differentiated effector memory CD45RA+ cells. Study results and caveats: Clonotypes shared by all four sorted-subset donors had higher generation probabilities than non-shared clonotypes. Apart from blood, nothing was sampled; tissue repertoires likely differ.

Deep was the level at which the assay was run. Data came from immunoSEQ multiplex PCR; TCRdb stores just in-frame clones and leaves some out. This table has 760,000 or so clones, roughly 96% appearing once. The sequence came from a man aged 25 to 45 in good health. The source material was naive CD8+ T cells sorted from blood. The chain employs TRBV9 and TRBJ2-7; D perhaps matches TRBD1 (6 bases). DNA of the CDR3: TGTGCCAGCAGCGTAGGGTGGGGCGAAGGCAGGGGTGGTGAGCAGTACTTC. Amino acid sequence: CASSVGWGEGRGGEQYF.